This TCR beta chain was sequenced during a study of blood T cells in healthy people across ages. Through a sample-barcoded 5' primer and a J-beta primer mix, a second PCR was run for roughly 7 to 12 cycles. TCRdb itself ran the 5' RACE reads through MiXCR, one entry per CDR3 protein. The sample has 500,000 to 550,000 distinct CDR3 sequences; about 24% are singletons. V was clipped by 0 bases and J by 4 bases; unmatched bases: 3. CDR1 SGHAT and CDR2 FQDESV come from the germline V gene (reference sequence). The CDR3 has 14 amino acids. This sample also belongs to another study, concerning T cells of mothers and their children. That study reports: Donors comprised three healthy Caucasian mothers plus their six children. The authors used all extracted RNA for cDNA synthesis, at about 1.5 ug per 15 ul. Related pairs of mothers and children showed slightly higher, non-significant overlap versus unrelated pairs.

The rearrangement uses TRBV11-1 and TRBJ2-7, with TRBD2 matching over 7 bases. Sequenced input: blood. The clonotype was recovered from a boy between 10 and 17 years old in good health. This chain's CDR3 is CASSLAGDYYEQYF. The DNA for the CDR3 is TGTGCCAGCAGCTTAGCAGGGGACTATTACGAGCAGTACTTC.